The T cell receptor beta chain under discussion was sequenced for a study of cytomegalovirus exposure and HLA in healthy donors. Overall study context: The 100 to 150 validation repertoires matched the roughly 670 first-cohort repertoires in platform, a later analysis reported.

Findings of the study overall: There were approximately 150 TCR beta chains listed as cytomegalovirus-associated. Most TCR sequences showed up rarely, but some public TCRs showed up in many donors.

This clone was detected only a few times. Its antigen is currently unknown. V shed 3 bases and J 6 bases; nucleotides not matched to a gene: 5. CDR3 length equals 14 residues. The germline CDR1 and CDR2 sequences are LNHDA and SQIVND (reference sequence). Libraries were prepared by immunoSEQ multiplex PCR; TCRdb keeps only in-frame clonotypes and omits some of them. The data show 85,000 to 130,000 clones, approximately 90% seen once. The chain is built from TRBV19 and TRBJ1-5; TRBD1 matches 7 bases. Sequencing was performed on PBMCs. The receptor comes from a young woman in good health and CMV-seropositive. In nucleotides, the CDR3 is TGTGCCAGTAGTATTCAGGGGGGAGGTCAGCCCCAGCATTTT. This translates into CASSIQGGGQPQHF.